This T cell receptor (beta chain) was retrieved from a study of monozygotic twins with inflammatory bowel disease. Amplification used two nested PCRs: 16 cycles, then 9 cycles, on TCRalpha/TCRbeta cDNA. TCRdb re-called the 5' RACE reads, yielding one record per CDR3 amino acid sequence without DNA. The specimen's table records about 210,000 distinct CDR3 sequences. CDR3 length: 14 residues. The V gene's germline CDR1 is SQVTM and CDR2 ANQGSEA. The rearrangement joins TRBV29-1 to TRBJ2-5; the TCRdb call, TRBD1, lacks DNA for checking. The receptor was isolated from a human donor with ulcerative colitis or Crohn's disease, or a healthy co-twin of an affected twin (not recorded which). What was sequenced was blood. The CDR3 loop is CSFTGTGLQETQYF.